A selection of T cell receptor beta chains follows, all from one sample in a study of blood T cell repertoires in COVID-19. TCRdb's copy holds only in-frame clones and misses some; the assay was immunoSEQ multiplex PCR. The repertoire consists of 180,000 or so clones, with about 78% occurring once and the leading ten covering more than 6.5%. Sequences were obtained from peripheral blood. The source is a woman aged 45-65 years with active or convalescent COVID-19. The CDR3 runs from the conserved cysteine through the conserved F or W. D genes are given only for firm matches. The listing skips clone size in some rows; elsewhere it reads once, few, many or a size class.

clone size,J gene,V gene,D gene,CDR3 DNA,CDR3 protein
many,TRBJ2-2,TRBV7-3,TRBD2,TGTGCCAGCAGCCGCGGGGGTGACACCGGGGAGCTGTTTTTT,CASSRGGDTGELFF
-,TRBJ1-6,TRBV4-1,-,TGCGCCAGCAGCCAAGATGGGGGGATTGGTAATTCACCCCTCCACTTT,CASSQDGGIGNSPLHF
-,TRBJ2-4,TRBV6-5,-,TGTGCCAGCAATAAACAGGGAACCAAAAACATTCAGTACTTC,CASNKQGTKNIQYF
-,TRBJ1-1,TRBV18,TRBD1,TGTGCCAGCTCACCATTGATAGGGACAGGGAACACTGAAGCTTTCTTT,CASSPLIGTGNTEAFF
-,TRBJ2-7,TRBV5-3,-,TGTGCCAGAAGCTTGCGGGAAGGAGAGCAGTACTTC,CARSLREGEQYF
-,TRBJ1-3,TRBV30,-,TGTGCCTGGAGTGCAGACTCTGGAAACACCATATATTTT,CAWSADSGNTIYF
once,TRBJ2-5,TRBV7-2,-,TGTGCCAGCAGCTTAAGAGCCGGGGAGACCCAGTACTTC,CASSLRAGETQYF
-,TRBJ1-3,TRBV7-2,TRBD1,TGTGCCAGCAGCCCTCAGGGGGCTCGCAACACCATATATTTT,CASSPQGARNTIYF
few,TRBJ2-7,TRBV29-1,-,TGCAGCGCTGTGACAGGCCCCCAGCAGTACTTC,CSAVTGPQQYF
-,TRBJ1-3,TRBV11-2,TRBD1,TGTGCCAGCAGCCCAGGACAGGGGGCGCCTGGAAACACCATATATTTT,CASSPGQGAPGNTIYF
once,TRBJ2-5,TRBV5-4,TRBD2,TGTGCCAGCAGTCTCCGAGCGGGAGGAGGGAGGGAGACCCAGTACTTC,CASSLRAGGGRETQYF
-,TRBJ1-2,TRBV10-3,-,TGTGCCATCAGTGAATTCGGGGAAGTCGGCTACACCTTC,CAISEFGEVGYTF
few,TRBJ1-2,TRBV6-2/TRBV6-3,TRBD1,TGTGCCAGCAGCCGGGACAGCTATGGCTACACCTTC,CASSRDSYGYTF
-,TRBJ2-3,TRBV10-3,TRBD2,TGTGCCATCAGCCCTCCGGGTACTAGCGGGAGGTCAGATACGCAGTATTTT,CAISPPGTSGRSDTQYF
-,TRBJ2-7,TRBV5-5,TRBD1,TGTGCCAGCAGCTTGGGACAGGGGTACAAGGCTAGCGAGTACTTC,CASSLGQGYKASEYF
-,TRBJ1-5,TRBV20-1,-,TGCAGTGCTAGAGCCGACGGGTCTCGGCATTTT,CSARADGSRHF
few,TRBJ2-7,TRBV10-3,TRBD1,TGTGCCATCAGAGGACAGGCTAACGAGCAGTACTTC,CAIRGQANEQYF
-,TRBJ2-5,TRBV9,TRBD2,TGTGCCAGCAGCGTTAGCGGGGGACACCAAGAGACCCAGTACTTC,CASSVSGGHQETQYF
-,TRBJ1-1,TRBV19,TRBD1,TGTGCCAGTACGACAGGGGGTGTTCCCGCTGAAGCTTTCTTT,CASTTGGVPAEAFF
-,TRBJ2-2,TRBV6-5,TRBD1,TGTGCCAGCAGTCGGACAGGGGGCCGGGGCGGGGAGCTGTTTTTT,CASSRTGGRGGELFF
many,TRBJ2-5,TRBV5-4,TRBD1,TGTGCCAGCAGCTTCGACAGGGGGCTCCAAGAGACCCAGTACTTC,CASSFDRGLQETQYF
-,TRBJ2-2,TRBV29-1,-,TGCAGCGTTGTCGAGCAGGAGACGCGGGGCGGGGAGCTGTTTTTT,CSVVEQETRGGELFF
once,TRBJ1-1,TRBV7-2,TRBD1,TGTGCCAGCAGCTTAGACAGGGGGCCGGCGGGGACTGAAGCTTTCTTT,CASSLDRGPAGTEAFF
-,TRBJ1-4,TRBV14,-,TGTGCCAGCAGCCAAGCAGGGATCGGTGAAAAACTGTTTTTT,CASSQAGIGEKLFF
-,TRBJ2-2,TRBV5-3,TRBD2,TGTGCCAGAAGCCCGGGACTAGCGTTTAGCACCGGGGAGCTGTTTTTT,CARSPGLAFSTGELFF
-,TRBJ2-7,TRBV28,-,TGTGCCAGCAGTTTCCCCGAGGCAGGGAGGTACGAGCAGTACTTC,CASSFPEAGRYEQYF
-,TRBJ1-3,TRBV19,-,TGTGCCAGCTCCCCGGCGGTTTTCTCTGGAAACACCATATATTTT,CASSPAVFSGNTIYF
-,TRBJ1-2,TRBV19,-,TGTGCCAGTAGCCTACAGGGAGGGAAAGCAGCTAACTATGGCTACACCTTC,CASSLQGGKAANYGYTF
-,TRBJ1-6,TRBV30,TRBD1,TGTGCCTGGAGCGCCGACAGGGGCTCCTATAATTCACCCCTCCACTTT,CAWSADRGSYNSPLHF
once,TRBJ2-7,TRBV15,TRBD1,TGTGCCACCAGCGGGCCCGGGACAGCCGAGCAGTACTTC,CATSGPGTAEQYF
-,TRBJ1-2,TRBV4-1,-,TGCGCCAGCAGCCAAGATAAGGCAGGGGATAGCTATGGCTACACCTTC,CASSQDKAGDSYGYTF
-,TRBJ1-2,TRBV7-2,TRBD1,TGTGCCAGCAGCTGGGACAGGGTGAAAGGCTACACCTTC,CASSWDRVKGYTF
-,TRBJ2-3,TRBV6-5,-,TGTGCCTCAACGCGGGGCGCCGGGGATACGCAGTATTTT,CASTRGAGDTQYF